This T cell receptor beta chain was captured in a study of spatial heterogeneity in lung cancer. Across the whole study: Across the raw uncorrected reads, a unique TCR and UMI combination was observed, on average, more than ten times.

Described time point: sample taken at primary tumor resection. Whole RNA from tumor, nontumor lung or frozen PBMC was sequenced unsorted. This clonotype has at least ten counts. A unique molecular identifier was attached to every TCR cDNA molecule. MiXCR was run by TCRdb on the 5' RACE reads, yielding one entry per CDR3 protein. The table includes 20,000 to 25,000 distinct CDR3 sequences, roughly 4.6% detected once. This receptor was obtained from a male donor with early-stage non-small cell lung cancer. The sample was PBMCs, taken at surgery.

DNA for the CDR3: TGCGCCAGCAGTGGAGGGGGCTACGAGCAGTACTTC. Translated: CASSGGGYEQYF. The chain carries TRBV10-2 and TRBJ2-7, with D maybe TRBD1 (6 bases). In germline, CDR1 is WSHSY, CDR2 SAAADI. With 4 bases removed from V and 3 bases from J, the gap between germline ends came to 7 bases. There are 12 residues in the CDR3.